These 8 T cell receptor beta chains were sequenced from one sample in a study of blood T cell repertoires in COVID-19. Sequencing used immunoSEQ multiplex PCR; TCRdb keeps in-frame clones, though not all of them. The sample contains just under 150,000 clones, approximately 88% of which appear only once. The specimen was peripheral blood. All receptors come from a woman aged 50 to 60 with acute or convalescent COVID-19.

This clone showed up just a few times. The CDR3 protein is CASSPTVDSYGYTF. CDR3 coding DNA: TGTGCCAGCAGCCCTACTGTAGACAGTTATGGCTACACCTTC. This chain connects TRBV9 to TRBJ1-2, with a possible D match to TRBD1 (5 bases). The V and J ends lost 4 bases and 5 bases respectively, with 15 bases between them. Germline CDR1 SGDLS, CDR2 YYNGEE. CDR3 length: 14 residues.

This rearrangement joins TRBV24-1 to TRBJ1-4, with TRBD1 as a possible D gene (6 bases). Trimming cost V 3 bases and J 7 bases, with 11 bases left between them. CDR1 KGHDR and CDR2 SFDVKD come from the germline V gene. There are 14 residues in the CDR3. Written as DNA, the CDR3 is TGTGCCACCAGTGATGGGGGCTCGGGTGAAAAACTGTTTTTT. This gives the protein CATSDGGSGEKLFF.

This sequence joins TRBV10-3 and TRBJ2-1, with 9 bases identical to TRBD1. The CDR3 is 16 amino acids. J lost 5 bases, V lost 2 bases, and 7 bases had no gene match. CDR1 is ENHRY, CDR2 SYGVKD, per germline. CDR3 nucleotide sequence: TGTGCCATCAGTGAGGACCGACAGGGGGGCAACAATGAGCAGTTCTTC. Translation gives CAISEDRQGGNNEQFF.

This clone was seen only a few times. The chain links TRBV10-1 to TRBJ1-1, with D tentatively TRBD1 (5 bases). Trimming pared 7 bases from V and 1 base from J, leaving 10 bases between. The CDR3 totals 13 residues. Germline V gene lookup returns CDR1 WNHNN and CDR2 SYGVQD (reference sequence). CDR3 DNA: TGCGCCAGCACTACGCAGGGGAACACTGAAGCTTTCTTT. Translating it yields CASTTQGNTEAFF.

This clone was seen a handful of times. The chain uses TRBV25-1 and TRBJ1-2; D perhaps matches TRBD1 (6 bases). The V gene's germline CDR1 is MGHDK and CDR2 SYGVNS. Trimming removed 7 bases at V and 2 bases at J, with 14 bases between. CDR3 length: 14 residues. CDR3 coding DNA: TGTGCCAGCACAAGGGGAGGGGGAAACTATGGCTACACCTTC. Encoded protein: CASTRGGGNYGYTF.

CDR3 sequence: CSVERTSYEQFF. The CDR3 DNA reads as TGCAGCGTTGAAAGGACTAGCTATGAGCAGTTCTTC. This chain joins TRBV29-1 and TRBJ2-1; 8 nucleotides agree with TRBD2. The CDR3 is made up of 12 amino acids. The germline gives CDR1 SQVTM, CDR2 ANQGSEA. The J segment lost 8 bases and the V segment lost 2 bases, leaving 2 bases of the junction unmatched.

The CDR3 is CASSTREGSLANEKLFF. The CDR3 DNA is TGTGCCAGCAGTACAAGGGAGGGGAGTCTGGCTAATGAAAAACTGTTTTTT. This rearrangement joins TRBV5-4 to TRBJ1-4; weak D call: TRBD1 (5 bases). The germline V and J ends were trimmed by 5 bases and 3 bases, with 20 bases remaining between them. The CDR3 covers 17 residues. Germline CDR1 and CDR2: SGHNT and YYREEE (reference sequence). The whole variable domain, remainder taken from reference TRBV5-4 and TRBJ1-4, is ETGVTQSPTHLIKTRGQQVTLRCSSQSGHNTVSWYQQALGQGPQFIFQYYREEENGRGNFPPRFSGLQFPNYSSELNVNALELDDSALYLCASSTREGSLANEKLFFGSGTQLSVL.

This chain uses TRBV23-1 with TRBJ1-1, with D perhaps TRBD1 (5 bases). TRBV23-1 is marked as an open reading frame, function uncertain. CDR3 length: 17 residues. The germline V and J ends were trimmed by 0 bases and 0 bases, with 14 bases remaining between them. The CDR3 here is CASSQSPGHYMNTEAFF. The CDR3 region has the DNA TGCGCCAGCAGTCAATCCCCCGGACACTATATGAACACTGAAGCTTTCTTT.